This T cell receptor (beta chain) comes out of a study of T cell responses to AZD1222 COVID-19 vaccine. Overall study results and limits: Across spike, vaccine-associated CD4 TCRs were found, dominant at 160-218 and 743-854. The donor group comprised mostly white British people and more females; the analysis possibly underestimated clonal diversity. Baseline seropositivity characterized only a handful of AZD1222 recipients.

Produced via immunoSEQ multiplex PCR; TCRdb's table is partial and in-frame only. Of roughly 170,000 clones in the sample, around 94% are singletons; the top ten hold around 1.5%. This clone was recorded a few times. Its target is unknown. The clonotype comes from an adult who received the AZD1222 COVID-19 vaccine. This specimen consisted of peripheral blood, obtained 28 days after the second AZD1222 dose.

The DNA for the CDR3 is TGTGCCAGCAGTGACCTGACGGGAGTCCCCGGAAACACCATATATTTT. Its protein is CASSDLTGVPGNTIYF. This sequence joins TRBV6-2 or TRBV6-3 and TRBJ1-3, with D hard to call. Germline CDR1 is MNHEY and CDR2 is SVGEGT. V was trimmed by 5 bases and J by 4 bases, leaving 18 bases between them. This CDR3 comprises 16 residues.